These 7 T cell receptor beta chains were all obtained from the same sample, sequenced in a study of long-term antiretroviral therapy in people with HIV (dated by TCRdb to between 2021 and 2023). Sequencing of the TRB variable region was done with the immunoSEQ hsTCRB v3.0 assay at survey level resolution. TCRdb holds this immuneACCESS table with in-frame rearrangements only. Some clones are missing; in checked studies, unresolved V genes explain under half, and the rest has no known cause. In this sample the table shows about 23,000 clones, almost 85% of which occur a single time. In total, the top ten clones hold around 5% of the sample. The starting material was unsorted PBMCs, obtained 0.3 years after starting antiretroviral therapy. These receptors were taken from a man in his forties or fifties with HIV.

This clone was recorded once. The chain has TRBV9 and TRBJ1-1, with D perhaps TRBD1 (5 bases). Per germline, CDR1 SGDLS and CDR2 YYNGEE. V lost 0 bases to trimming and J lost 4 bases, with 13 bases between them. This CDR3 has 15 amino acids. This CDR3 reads CASSVVRGGVTEAFF. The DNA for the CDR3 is TGTGCCAGCAGCGTAGTGAGGGGCGGAGTCACTGAAGCTTTCTTT.

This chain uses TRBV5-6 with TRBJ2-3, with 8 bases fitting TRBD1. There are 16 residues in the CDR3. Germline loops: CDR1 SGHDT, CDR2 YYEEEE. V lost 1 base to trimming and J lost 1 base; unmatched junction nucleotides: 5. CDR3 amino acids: CASSLPGGQGTDTQYF. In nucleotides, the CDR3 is TGTGCCAGCAGCTTGCCCGGGGGACAGGGCACAGATACGCAGTATTTT.

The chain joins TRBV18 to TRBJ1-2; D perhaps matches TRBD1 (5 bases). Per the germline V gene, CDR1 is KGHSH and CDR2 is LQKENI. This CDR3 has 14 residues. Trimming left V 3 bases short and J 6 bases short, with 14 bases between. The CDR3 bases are TGTGCCAGCTCACCGGGCCCGGGACCCCATGGCTACACCTTC. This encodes CASSPGPGPHGYTF.

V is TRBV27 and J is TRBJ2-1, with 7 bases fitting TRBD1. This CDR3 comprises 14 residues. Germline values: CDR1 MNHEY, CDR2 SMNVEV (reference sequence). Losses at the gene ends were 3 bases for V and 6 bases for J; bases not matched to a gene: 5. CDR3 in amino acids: CASSFGTAINEQFF. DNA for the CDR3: TGTGCCAGCAGTTTTGGGACAGCCATCAATGAGCAGTTCTTC.

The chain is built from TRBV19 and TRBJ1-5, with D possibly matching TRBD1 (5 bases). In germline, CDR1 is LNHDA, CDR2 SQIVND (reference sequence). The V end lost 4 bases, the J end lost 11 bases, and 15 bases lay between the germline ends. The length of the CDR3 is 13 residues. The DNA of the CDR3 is TGTGCCAGTAGTACACAGGTCGAGGTGACCCAGCATTTT. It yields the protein CASSTQVEVTQHF.

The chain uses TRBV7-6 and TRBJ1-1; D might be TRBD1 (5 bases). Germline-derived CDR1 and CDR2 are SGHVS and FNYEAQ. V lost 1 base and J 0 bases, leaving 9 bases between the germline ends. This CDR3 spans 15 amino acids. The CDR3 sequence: CASSLEAGLNTEAFF. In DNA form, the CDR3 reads TGTGCCAGCAGCTTAGAGGCAGGGCTGAACACTGAAGCTTTCTTT.

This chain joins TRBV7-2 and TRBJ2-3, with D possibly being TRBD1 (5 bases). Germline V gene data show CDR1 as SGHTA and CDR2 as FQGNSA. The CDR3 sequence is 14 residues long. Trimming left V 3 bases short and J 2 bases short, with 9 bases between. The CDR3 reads CASSFTGYTDTQYF. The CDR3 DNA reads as TGTGCCAGCAGCTTTACAGGTTACACAGATACGCAGTATTTT.